A single sample is the source of the 29 T cell receptor beta chains below, sequenced in a study of blood T cell repertoires in COVID-19. The table came from immunoSEQ multiplex PCR; TCRdb's copy has only in-frame clones and leaves some out. The sample lists some 59,000 clones, around nine tenths occurring once. The source material was peripheral blood. Receptor source: a man aged 50-60 years with acute or convalescent COVID-19.

This rearrangement joins TRBV5-1 to TRBJ2-7; 7 nucleotides agree with TRBD2. The germline V gene has CDR1 SGHRS and CDR2 YFSETQ. With 4 bases clipped from V and 1 base from J, the junction kept 8 bases outside the gene matches. The CDR3 is 15 amino acids. The CDR3 here is CASSQDVGGSYEQYF. CDR3 sequence (DNA): TGCGCCAGCAGCCAGGACGTGGGAGGGTCCTACGAGCAGTACTTC.

The genes are TRBV20-1 and TRBJ1-4; D is ambiguous. In germline, CDR1 is DFQATT, CDR2 SNEGSKA (reference sequence). The CDR3 is 14 residues long. The germline V and J ends were trimmed by 3 bases and 10 bases, with 18 bases remaining between them. For the CDR3, the DNA is TGCAGTGCTAGTTTCGCGGGTTATCATGGAAAACTGTTTTTT. Translated, it gives CSASFAGYHGKLFF.

The genes are TRBV4-1 and TRBJ2-2; 9 bases agree with TRBD2. V gave up 0 bases and J gave up 6 bases; unmatched junction bases: 14. CDR1 and CDR2 from the germline V gene are MGHRA and YSYEKL. The CDR3 is made up of 19 amino acids. CDR3 amino acids: CASSQETSGWLVGAGELFF. CDR3 DNA: TGCGCCAGCAGCCAAGAGACTAGCGGTTGGTTGGTTGGGGCCGGGGAGCTGTTTTTT.

The CDR3 bases are TGTGCCAGCAGTCCACCAGGACTAGCGGGAGGCTACAATGAGCAGTTCTTC. The encoded protein is CASSPPGLAGGYNEQFF. The chain employs TRBV11-3 and TRBJ2-1; TRBD2 agrees at 14 bases. The V and J ends lost 6 bases and 3 bases, in that order; junction bases with no gene match: 7. Germline CDR1 and CDR2: SGHNT and YENEEA. The CDR3 is 17 residues long.

The chain joins TRBV14 to TRBJ2-7; a possible D gene is TRBD1 (6 bases). The CDR3 extends over 14 amino acids. Germline values: CDR1 SGHDN, CDR2 FVKESK. Trimming took 2 bases from V and 3 from J, leaving 11 bases between them. The CDR3 DNA reads as TGTGCCAGCAGCCAAAAGGACAGCTTCTACGAGCAGTACTTC. As protein: CASSQKDSFYEQYF. Supplemented by reference TRBV14 and TRBJ2-7, the full variable domain reads EAGVTQFPSHSVIEKGQTVTLRCDPISGHDNLYWYRRVMGKEIKFLLHFVKESKQDESGMPNNRFLAERTGGTYSTLKVQPAELEDSGVYFCASSQKDSFYEQYFGPGTRLTVT.

This chain connects TRBV4-3 to TRBJ2-7, with TRBD1 identical over 7 bases. Trimming removed 0 bases from V and 4 bases from J; junction bases left unmatched: 6. The germline V gene encodes CDR1 LGHNA and CDR2 YSLEER. The CDR3 covers 15 residues. The CDR3 coding sequence is TGCGCCAGCAGCCAAGATAGTGGGACAGTATACGAGCAGTACTTC. Its translation is CASSQDSGTVYEQYF.

J is TRBJ2-7 and V is TRBV6-6, with a weak D call TRBD2 (6 bases). The CDR3 is made up of 15 amino acids. V was pared by 8 bases and J by 6 bases, with 23 bases between. Germline lookup yields CDR1 MNHNY and CDR2 SVGAGI (reference sequence). In nucleotides, the CDR3 is TGTGCCAGCTCCCCTGGGGAGGCCCTCCCTGGCGAGCAGTACTTC. Translation: CASSPGEALPGEQYF.

This chain joins TRBV7-9 and TRBJ2-7, with TRBD2 matching over 12 bases. The CDR3 spans 15 residues. Germline loops: CDR1 SEHNR, CDR2 FQNEAQ (reference sequence). Trimming cost V 5 bases and J 4 bases; bases outside gene matches: 6. This CDR3 is CASSPAGTSGYEQYF. The CDR3 region has the DNA TGTGCCAGCAGCCCGGCCGGGACTAGCGGGTACGAGCAGTACTTC.

This clone was counted a few times. The chain is built from TRBV11-3 and TRBJ2-3; TRBD1 aligns across 8 bases. The junction had 7 bases not matched to a gene; V was cut back by 5 bases and J by 0 bases. Germline values: CDR1 SGHNT, CDR2 YENEEA. The CDR3 is 16 amino acids. The CDR3 region is CASSNRQGPSTDTQYF. Written as DNA, the CDR3 is TGTGCCAGCAGCAACAGACAGGGGCCTAGCACAGATACGCAGTATTTT.

A word on this clone: The same CDR3 also results from other DNA sequences found in this sample. V gene TRBV29-1 combines with J gene TRBJ2-1; TRBD2 agrees at 12 bases. The CDR3 has 14 amino acids. Germline CDR1 reads SQVTM; CDR2 reads ANQGSEA. V dropped 6 bases and J dropped 4; count of bases not matched to a gene: 4. Written as DNA, the CDR3 is TGCAGCGTAGGACTAGCGGGACTTTACAATGAGCAGTTCTTC. This translates into CSVGLAGLYNEQFF.

V and J are TRBV2 and TRBJ1-2; the D gene is possibly TRBD1 (5 bases). The CDR3 totals 13 residues. V was clipped by 8 bases and J by 5 bases, with 15 bases between them. CDR1 is SNHLY and CDR2 is FYNNEI in the germline V gene. Here the CDR3 DNA reads TGTGCCAGCTGTGTCAGGGCCGGATATGGCTACACCTTC. This gives the protein CASCVRAGYGYTF.

The genes are TRBV30 and TRBJ1-5; no definite D call. Looked up from germline, CDR1 is GTSNPN and CDR2 is SVGIG (reference sequence). Trimming removed 4 bases from V and 5 bases from J, with 12 bases in between. The CDR3 is 13 residues long. The CDR3 DNA follows: TGTGCCTGGACGGCGGGGAGGGATCAGCCCCAGCATTTT. Translation gives CAWTAGRDQPQHF.

The V and J genes are TRBV27 and TRBJ1-2, with 9 bases identical to TRBD1. Germline CDR1 and CDR2: MNHEY and SMNVEV (reference sequence). The CDR3 runs 16 residues. V lost 2 bases and J lost 6; bases outside the gene matches: 10. CDR3 DNA sequence: TGTGCCAGCAGTTTAATCTCCGGGACAGGGCTCCATGGCTACACCTTC. It is translated as CASSLISGTGLHGYTF.

V usage is TRBV30 and J usage is TRBJ1-5; 7 bases fit TRBD1. The CDR3 totals 13 residues. From germline, CDR1 is GTSNPN and CDR2 SVGIG (reference sequence). J lost 3 bases, V lost 3 bases, and 2 bases had no gene match. CDR3 DNA: TGTGCCTGGAGGGGACAGTCCAATCAGCCCCAGCATTTT. Its protein product is CAWRGQSNQPQHF.

The rearrangement links TRBV19 to TRBJ2-3, with 7 bases identical to TRBD2. With 5 bases clipped from V and 2 bases from J, the junction kept 10 bases outside the gene matches. The CDR3 consists of 16 residues. CDR1 and CDR2 from the germline V gene are LNHDA and SQIVND (reference sequence). The CDR3 spells CASSVTSPIFTDTQYF. The CDR3, as DNA: TGTGCCAGTAGTGTGACTAGCCCGATTTTCACAGATACGCAGTATTTT.

The chain employs TRBV19 and TRBJ1-5, with 11 bases aligning to TRBD1. Germline CDR1 is LNHDA and CDR2 is SQIVND (reference sequence). V was clipped by 5 bases and J by 7 bases; unmatched bases: 7. The CDR3 length is 15 residues. CDR3 nucleotide sequence: TGTGCCAGTAGTCCTGGACAGGGGGCCGGACAGCCCCAGCATTTT. Amino acids: CASSPGQGAGQPQHF.

V gene TRBV11-3 combines with J gene TRBJ2-3; 13 nucleotides agree with TRBD2. The CDR3 consists of 16 residues. The germline V gene encodes CDR1 SGHNT and CDR2 YENEEA. Trimming cost V 5 bases and J 5 bases; bases outside gene matches: 7. CDR3 amino acids: CASSPSGLAGVDTQYF. The CDR3 DNA is TGTGCCAGCAGCCCAAGCGGACTAGCGGGAGTAGATACGCAGTATTTT.

DNA of the CDR3: TGTGCCAGTAGTAAAGCCGGGACAGGGGCTATCATCTATGGCTACACCTTC. Translated, it gives CASSKAGTGAIIYGYTF. The J gene is TRBJ1-2, the V gene TRBV19; 10 positions agree with TRBD1. V shed 4 bases, J shed 4 bases, and the junction held 12 bases outside the gene matches. Germline values: CDR1 LNHDA, CDR2 SQIVND (reference sequence). CDR3 size: 17 residues.

The rearrangement joins TRBV25-1 to TRBJ2-3; 8 bases are a match to TRBD2. Unmatched junction bases numbered 8, after V lost 5 bases and J lost 4 bases. From germline, CDR1 is MGHDK and CDR2 SYGVNS. The CDR3 runs to 15 residues. CDR3 sequence: CASSPSGLGADTQYF. The CDR3 nucleotides read TGTGCCAGCAGTCCTAGCGGGCTGGGGGCAGATACGCAGTATTTT.

This chain uses TRBV19 with TRBJ2-7; possibly TRBD1 for D (6 bases). Germline V gene lookup returns CDR1 LNHDA and CDR2 SQIVND (reference sequence). The CDR3 extends over 14 amino acids. V was trimmed by 5 bases and J by 2 bases, leaving 13 bases between them. The CDR3 sequence: CASSADRLTYEQYF. DNA of the CDR3: TGTGCCAGTAGTGCAGACAGGTTAACCTACGAGCAGTACTTC.

This chain uses TRBV11-3 with TRBJ1-1; no clear D gene. Germline lookup yields CDR1 SGHNT and CDR2 YENEEA. The CDR3 covers 13 residues. The V end was cut by 0 bases, the J end by 1 base, with 3 bases between. The CDR3 sequence: CASSLEANTEAFF. DNA of the CDR3: TGTGCCAGCAGCTTAGAGGCGAACACTGAAGCTTTCTTT.

The chain has TRBV15 and TRBJ2-2; D is undetermined. In germline, CDR1 is LNHNV, CDR2 YYDKDF (reference sequence). This CDR3 spans 18 amino acids. V was clipped by 0 bases and J by 1 base, with 15 bases between them. The CDR3 sequence is CATSRDRQQKLNTGELFF. CDR3 in DNA: TGTGCCACCAGCAGAGATAGGCAACAGAAACTGAACACCGGGGAGCTGTTTTTT.

This clone has only one observation. This chain connects TRBV11-3 to TRBJ2-1, with D perhaps TRBD2 (6 bases). The germline CDR1 and CDR2 sequences are SGHNT and YENEEA. This CDR3 has 13 amino acids. Trimming stripped 5 bases from V and 10 bases from J, with 15 bases between. CDR3 sequence (DNA): TGTGCCAGCAGCCAAGTACGGAGCGGGGAGCAGTTCTTC. Its translation is CASSQVRSGEQFF.

V usage is TRBV6-5 and J usage is TRBJ1-2; 11 positions match TRBD1. V lost 6 bases to trimming and J lost 3 bases; unmatched junction nucleotides: 6. In germline, CDR1 is MNHEY, CDR2 SVGAGI. The length of the CDR3 is 15 residues. The CDR3 here is CASSRPGQGDYGYTF. The CDR3 DNA is TGTGCCAGCAGCCGTCCGGGACAGGGGGACTATGGCTACACCTTC.

This chain links TRBV19 with TRBJ2-1, with 9 nucleotides matching TRBD2. The CDR3 runs to 17 residues. Germline V CDR1 and CDR2: LNHDA, SQIVND (reference sequence). The V gene end was trimmed by 5 bases and the J gene end by 4 bases; junction bases not matched to a gene: 12. The CDR3 reads CASSPRPHSGRYNEQFF. The CDR3 bases are TGTGCCAGTAGTCCCCGCCCCCATAGCGGGAGATACAATGAGCAGTTCTTC.

V and J are TRBV19 and TRBJ1-6, with no clear D. The CDR3 contains 15 residues. Trimming took 2 bases from V and 6 from J, leaving 11 bases between them. Germline lookup yields CDR1 LNHDA and CDR2 SQIVND (reference sequence). The CDR3 nucleotides are TGTGCCAGTAGTATAAGGCAGCGACCTAATTCACCCCTCCACTTT. Residues: CASSIRQRPNSPLHF. The complete variable domain, with remaining parts taken from reference TRBV19 and TRBJ1-6, reads DGGITQSPKYLFRKEGQNVTLSCEQNLNHDAMYWYRQDPGQGLRLIYYSQIVNDFQKGDIAEGYSVSREKKESFPLTVTSAQKNPTAFYLCASSIRQRPNSPLHFGNGTRLTVT.

The chain employs TRBV10-2 and TRBJ1-3, with D maybe TRBD1 (6 bases). The CDR3 is 16 residues long. The germline V and J ends were trimmed by 4 bases and 3 bases, with 16 bases remaining between them. CDR1 is WSHSY, CDR2 SAAADI, per germline. The CDR3 reads CASSGTATTGGNTIYF. As DNA, the CDR3 is TGCGCCAGCAGTGGGACCGCGACGACAGGTGGAAACACCATATATTTT.

CDR3 DNA: TGTGCCAGCAGTCCCAGTCGACAGGTGGGACGCGAGACCCAGTACTTC. Translated: CASSPSRQVGRETQYF. This chain joins TRBV7-7 and TRBJ2-5; a weak D match, TRBD1 (6 bases). This CDR3 has 16 amino acids. CDR1 and CDR2 (germline): SSHAT, FNYEAQ (reference sequence). Trimming removed 6 bases from V and 5 bases from J, with 22 bases in between.

This chain connects TRBV5-5 to TRBJ2-2, with TRBD2 matching over 7 bases. The CDR3 totals 17 residues. The junction had 9 bases not matched to a gene; V was cut back by 1 base and J by 3 bases. Germline CDR1 and CDR2: SGHKS and YYEKEE (reference sequence). The CDR3 loop is CASSLTGGRVDTGELFF. CDR3 sequence (DNA): TGTGCCAGCAGCTTGACTGGCGGGAGAGTGGACACCGGGGAGCTGTTTTTT.